These 14 T cell receptor beta chains were all obtained from the same sample, sequenced in a study. One entry per CDR3 protein, called by TCRdb with MiXCR from the 5' RACE reads. Here the sample spans under 15,000 distinct CDR3 sequences, 20% to 30% being singletons. Input material: naive CD4+ T cells sorted from blood. The subset denotes: naive CD4+ T cells, CD4+CD45RA+CD25-. All receptors come from a female donor with breast cancer.

In the case of this clonotype: A much bigger clone sits one base away, suggesting this may be a read error. This chain links TRBV5-5 with TRBJ2-7; D possibly matches TRBD1 or TRBD2 (5 bases each). Germline assignment: CDR1 SGHKS and CDR2 YYEKEE (reference sequence). Trimming left V 8 bases short and J 3 bases short, with 18 bases between. The CDR3 has 14 amino acids. The chain's CDR3 is CASQIRDGFYEQYF. The CDR3 DNA is TGTGCCAGTCAAATCCGGGACGGCTTCTACGAGCAGTACTTC.

With regard to this clonotype: One junction end does not reproduce the germline sequence, and a read error may be involved. The chain joins TRBV29-1 to TRBJ2-6; TRBD1 aligns across 8 bases. CDR1 is SQVTM, CDR2 ANQGSEA, per germline. CDR3 length equals 12 residues. The CDR3 is CSDDQGANVPTF. The CDR3 DNA reads TGCAGCGACGATCAGGGGGCCAACGTCCCGACTTTC.

With regard to this clonotype: A read error may be the cause here, since a much bigger clone is one base away. The rearrangement joins TRBV30 to TRBJ1-5; maybe TRBD1 (5 bases). Germline V gene lookup returns CDR1 GTSNPN and CDR2 SVGIG (reference sequence). V lost 5 bases and J 1 base, leaving 9 bases between the germline ends. The CDR3 loop spans 13 amino acids. This chain's CDR3 is CAWSGQSNQPQHF. The DNA for the CDR3 is TGTGCCTGGTCGGGGCAGAGCAATCAGCCCCAGCATTTT.

This clonotype was seen more than once but under ten times. A much larger clone differs by one base, so this may be a read error. The CDR3 DNA reads as TGTGCCAGCACTAAGCCAGGGAATGAGCAGTTCTTC. Protein product: CASTKPGNEQFF. This chain connects TRBV6-1 to TRBJ2-1; a weak D match, TRBD1 (5 bases). The germline V gene has CDR1 MNHNS and CDR2 SASEGT. V gave up 7 bases and J gave up 7 bases, with 11 bases separating them. The CDR3 is 12 amino acids.

By sample share, this clonotype is medium-sized. The chain employs TRBV3-1 and TRBJ1-2; the D gene is possibly TRBD1 (5 bases). Germline CDR1 is LGHDT and CDR2 is YNNKEL (reference sequence). V was cut by 2 bases and J by 3 bases, with 7 bases left in between. The CDR3 is made up of 13 amino acids. The CDR3 DNA sequence: TGTGCCAGCAGCCAACGGGGCTACTATGGCTACACCTTC. Protein: CASSQRGYYGYTF.

Comments on this clonotype: Sequence at one end of the junction differs from germline and may be a read error. V usage is TRBV20-1 and J usage is TRBJ1-4; D is possibly TRBD1 (5 bases). Looked up from germline, CDR1 is DFQATT and CDR2 is SNEGSKA (reference sequence). CDR3 length: 17 residues. The CDR3 reads CSARPSRARRSNEKLFF. CDR3 bases: TGCAGTGCTAGACCGTCCAGGGCCCGAAGGTCTAATGAAAAGCTGTTTTTT.

The table lists this clonotype with many counts. The chain has TRBV20-1 and TRBJ1-5, with D tentatively TRBD1 (6 bases). V lost 3 bases and J 2 bases, leaving 11 bases between the germline ends. CDR3 length: 14 amino acids. The germline V gene has CDR1 DFQATT and CDR2 SNEGSKA (reference sequence). Here the CDR3 reads CSASSRGRNQPQHF. The DNA of the CDR3 is TGCAGTGCTAGTTCCAGGGGTCGCAATCAGCCCCAGCATTTT.

With respect to this clonotype: A much larger clone lies a single base off, so this may be a read error. V and J are TRBV5-1 and TRBJ2-1; 9 nucleotides agree with TRBD2. The germline V gene encodes CDR1 SGHRS and CDR2 YFSETQ. The CDR3 is 18 amino acids. Here the CDR3 reads CTSSLIGTSWTSYNEQFF. CDR3 nucleotide sequence: TGCACCAGCAGCTTGATAGGGACTAGCTGGACGTCCTACAATGAGCAGTTCTTC.

V and J are TRBV5-5 and TRBJ2-7; D is uncertain. Looked up from germline, CDR1 is SGHKS and CDR2 is YYEKEE (reference sequence). The V and J ends lost 2 bases and 2 bases respectively, with 8 bases between them. CDR3 length: 13 residues. The CDR3 DNA reads TGTGCCAGCAGCTTTGACACTACCTACGAGCAGTACTTC. Amino acid sequence: CASSFDTTYEQYF.

The sample holds many counts of this clonotype. The gene calls are TRBV24-1 and TRBJ2-1; 7 positions agree with TRBD1. Germline V gives CDR1 KGHDR, CDR2 SFDVKD. V was pared by 3 bases and J by 2 bases, with 9 bases of the junction left unmatched. The CDR3 has 17 residues. The CDR3 DNA reads TGTGCCACCAGTGATATACCCCGGACAGGTCCCTACAATGAGCAGTTCTTC. It yields the protein CATSDIPRTGPYNEQFF.

This clonotype has a handful of counts. One end of the junction does not line up with germline, which may come from a read error. The chain couples TRBV4-1 to TRBJ1-1; D is undetermined. Germline CDR1 MGHRA, CDR2 YSYEKL. The CDR3 sequence is 14 residues long. DNA for the CDR3: TGCGCCTGCAGCCAAGGGCAGTTGGACACTGAAGCTTTCTTT. It specifies CACSQGQLDTEAFF.

The V and J genes are TRBV2 and TRBJ2-6; TRBD1 matches 9 bases. This CDR3 contains 16 residues. Germline CDR1 is SNHLY and CDR2 is FYNNEI. CDR3 sequence (DNA): TGTGCTTCCGGGCGGGACAGGGTCTCTGGGGCCAACGTCCTGACTTTC. This encodes CASGRDRVSGANVLTF.

This clonotype was found a few times. A single base separates this from a much larger clone, so it may be a read error. V usage is TRBV5-1 and J usage is TRBJ1-1, with D tentatively TRBD1 (5 bases). V lost 4 bases, J lost 3 bases, and 16 bases lay in between. Germline V CDR1 and CDR2: SGHRS, YFSETQ. CDR3 length: 15 amino acids. The CDR3 protein is CASSPGGIADTEAFF. The DNA of the CDR3 is TGCGCCAGCAGCCCGGGGGGGATAGCTGACACTGAAGCTTTCTTT.

Within the sample, this clonotype is medium-sized. The chain is built from TRBV20-1 and TRBJ1-6; perhaps TRBD1 as D (5 bases). The germline V and J ends were trimmed by 0 bases and 6 bases, with 12 bases remaining between them. This CDR3 is built from 15 residues. Germline-derived CDR1 and CDR2 are DFQATT and SNEGSKA (reference sequence). The CDR3 here is CSARDRVKGNSPLHF. The CDR3 DNA reads TGCAGTGCTAGAGACAGGGTGAAGGGTAATTCACCCCTCCACTTT.